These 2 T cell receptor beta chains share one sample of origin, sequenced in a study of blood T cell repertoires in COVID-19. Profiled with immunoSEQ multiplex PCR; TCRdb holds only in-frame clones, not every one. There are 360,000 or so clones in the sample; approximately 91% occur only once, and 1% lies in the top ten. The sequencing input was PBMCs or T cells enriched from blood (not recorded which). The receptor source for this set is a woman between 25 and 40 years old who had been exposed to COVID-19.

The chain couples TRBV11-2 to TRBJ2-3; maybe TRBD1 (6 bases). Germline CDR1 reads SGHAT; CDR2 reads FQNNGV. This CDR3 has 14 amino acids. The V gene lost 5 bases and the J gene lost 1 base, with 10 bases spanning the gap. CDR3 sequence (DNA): TGTGCCAGCAGCCCTTGGACAGGCACAGATACGCAGTATTTT. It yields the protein CASSPWTGTDTQYF.

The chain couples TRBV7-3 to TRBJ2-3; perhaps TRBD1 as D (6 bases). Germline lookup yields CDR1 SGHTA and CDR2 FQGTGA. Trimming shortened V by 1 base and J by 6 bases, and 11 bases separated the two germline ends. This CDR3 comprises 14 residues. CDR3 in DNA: TGTGCCAGCAGCTTAAAGGGGGTCAGGGATACGCAGTATTTT. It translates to CASSLKGVRDTQYF.